This T cell receptor beta chain is from a study of CD8 T cells in Susac syndrome. Study details: Patients with Susac syndrome were therapy-naive, treated with corticosteroids, or treated with intravenous immunoglobulin alone when blood was collected.

Each Susac syndrome patient had definite or probable disease by recently defined criteria. With random hexamers, reverse transcription was performed on about 0.45 to 1 ug of RNA. TCRdb ran MiXCR on the immunoSEQ multiplex PCR reads and lists one entry per CDR3 protein. The profile shows about 150,000 distinct CDR3 sequences, approximately 95% of them singletons. The CDR3 is 15 amino acids. The V and J ends lost 3 bases and 3 bases respectively, with 12 bases between them. The germline CDR1 and CDR2 sequences are SGHDT and YYEEEE. Sequenced material: CD4+ T cells from PBMCs. V gene TRBV5-6 combines with J gene TRBJ2-2; D is possibly TRBD2 (6 bases). The source is a human donor with Susac syndrome. CDR3 sequence: CASSSAGLYTGELFF. The CDR3 coding sequence is TGTGCCAGCAGCTCGGCGGGGCTGTACACCGGGGAGCTGTTTTTT.